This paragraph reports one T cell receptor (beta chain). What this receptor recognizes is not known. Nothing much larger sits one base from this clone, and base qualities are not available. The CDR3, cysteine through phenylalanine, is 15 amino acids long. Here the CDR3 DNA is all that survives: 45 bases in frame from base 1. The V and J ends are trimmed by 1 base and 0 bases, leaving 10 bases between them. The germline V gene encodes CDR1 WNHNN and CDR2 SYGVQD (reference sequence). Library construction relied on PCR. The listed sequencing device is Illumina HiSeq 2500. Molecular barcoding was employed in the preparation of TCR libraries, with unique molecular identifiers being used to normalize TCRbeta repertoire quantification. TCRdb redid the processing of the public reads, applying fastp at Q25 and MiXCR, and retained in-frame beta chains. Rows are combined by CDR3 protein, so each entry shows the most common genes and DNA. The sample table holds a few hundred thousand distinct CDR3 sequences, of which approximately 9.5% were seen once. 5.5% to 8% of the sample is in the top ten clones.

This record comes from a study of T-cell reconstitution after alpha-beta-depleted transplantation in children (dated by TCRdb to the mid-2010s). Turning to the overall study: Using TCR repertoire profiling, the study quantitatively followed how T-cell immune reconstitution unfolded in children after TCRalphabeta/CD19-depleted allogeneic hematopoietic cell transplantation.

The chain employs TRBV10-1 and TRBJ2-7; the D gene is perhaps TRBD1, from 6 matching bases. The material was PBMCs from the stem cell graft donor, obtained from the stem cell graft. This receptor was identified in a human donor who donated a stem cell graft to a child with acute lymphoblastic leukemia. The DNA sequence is TGCGCCAGCAGTGAGTTCCAGGGGACCTCCTACGAGCAGTACTTC. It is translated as CASSEFQGTSYEQYF.